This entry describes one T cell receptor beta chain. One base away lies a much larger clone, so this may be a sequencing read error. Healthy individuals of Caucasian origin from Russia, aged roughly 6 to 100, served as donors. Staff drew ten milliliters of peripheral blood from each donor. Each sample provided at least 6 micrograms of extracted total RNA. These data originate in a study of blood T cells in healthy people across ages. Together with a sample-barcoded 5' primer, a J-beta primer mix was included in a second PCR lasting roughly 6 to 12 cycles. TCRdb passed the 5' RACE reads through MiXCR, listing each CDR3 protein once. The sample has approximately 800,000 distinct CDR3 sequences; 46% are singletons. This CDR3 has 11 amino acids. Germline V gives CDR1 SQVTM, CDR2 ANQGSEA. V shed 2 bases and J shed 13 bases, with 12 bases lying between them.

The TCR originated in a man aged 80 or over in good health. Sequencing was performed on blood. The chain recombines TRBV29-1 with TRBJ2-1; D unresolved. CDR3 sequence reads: CSVEKAETQFF. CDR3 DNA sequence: TGCAGCGTTGAAAAGGCAGAGACCCAGTTCTTC.